One T cell receptor (beta chain) is described in this entry. Its antigen remains unidentified. The source of the sample is a study of T cell responses to AZD1222 COVID-19 vaccine. Study results and caveats: Close to half of all spike-specific TCRs reportedly target regions of the variants that are unmutated.

The V gene's germline CDR1 is SGHTA and CDR2 FQGNSA. The CDR3 runs to 15 residues. V was clipped by 1 base and J by 1 base; unmatched bases: 3. This table comes from immunoSEQ multiplex PCR, and its TCRdb copy is limited to in-frame clones, with some not included. The sample includes around 100,000 clones, approximately 91% seen only once; the top ten take 19%. The V gene is TRBV7-2, the J gene TRBJ2-7, with 8 bases lining up with TRBD1. Sequences were derived from peripheral blood, sampled on day 0 of AZD1222 vaccination. The receptor's source is an adult in good health. CDR3 sequence reads: CASSLGDRISYEQYF. The CDR3 DNA reads TGTGCCAGCAGCTTAGGGGACAGGATTTCCTACGAGCAGTACTTC.